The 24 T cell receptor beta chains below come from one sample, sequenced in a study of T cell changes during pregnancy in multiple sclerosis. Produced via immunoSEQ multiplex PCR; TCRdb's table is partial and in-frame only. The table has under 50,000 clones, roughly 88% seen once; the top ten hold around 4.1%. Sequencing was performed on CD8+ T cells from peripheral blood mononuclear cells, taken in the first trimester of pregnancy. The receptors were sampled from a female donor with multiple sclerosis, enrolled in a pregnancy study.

The CDR3 loop reads CASSFLGQGAPTDTQYF. The CDR3 bases are TGTGCCAGCAGCTTTCTCGGACAGGGGGCGCCCACAGATACGCAGTATTTT. This chain joins TRBV11-1 and TRBJ2-3, with 11 positions matching TRBD1. Germline V lookup: CDR1 SGHAT, CDR2 FQDESV (reference sequence). This CDR3 is 17 amino acids long. Trimming at V came to 3 bases and at J to 2 bases, leaving 7 bases not matched to a gene.

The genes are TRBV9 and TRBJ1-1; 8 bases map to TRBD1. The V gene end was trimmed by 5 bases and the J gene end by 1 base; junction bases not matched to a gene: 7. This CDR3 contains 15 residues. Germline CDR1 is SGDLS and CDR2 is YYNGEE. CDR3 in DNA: TGTGCCAGCAGTCGAACAGGGGGGAGGAACACTGAAGCTTTCTTT. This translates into CASSRTGGRNTEAFF.

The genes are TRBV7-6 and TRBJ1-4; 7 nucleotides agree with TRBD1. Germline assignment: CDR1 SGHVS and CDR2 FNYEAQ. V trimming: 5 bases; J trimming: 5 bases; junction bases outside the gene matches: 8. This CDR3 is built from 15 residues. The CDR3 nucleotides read TGTGCCAGCAGCCGTTGGGACAGCCGGAATGAAAAACTGTTTTTT. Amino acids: CASSRWDSRNEKLFF.

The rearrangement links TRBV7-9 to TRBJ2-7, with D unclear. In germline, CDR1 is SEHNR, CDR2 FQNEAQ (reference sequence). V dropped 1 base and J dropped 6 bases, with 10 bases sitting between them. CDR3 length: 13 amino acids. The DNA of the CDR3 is TGTGCCAGCAGCTTAGATCGAGAGGCCGAGCAGTACTTC. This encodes CASSLDREAEQYF.

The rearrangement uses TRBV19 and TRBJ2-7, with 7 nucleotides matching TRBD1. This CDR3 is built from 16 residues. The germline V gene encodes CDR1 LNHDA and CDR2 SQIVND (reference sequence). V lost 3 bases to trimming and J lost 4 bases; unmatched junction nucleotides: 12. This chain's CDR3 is CASSMIQGSNKYEQYF. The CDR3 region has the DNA TGTGCCAGTAGTATGATACAGGGGTCCAACAAGTACGAGCAGTACTTC. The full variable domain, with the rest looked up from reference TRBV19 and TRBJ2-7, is DGGITQSPKYLFRKEGQNVTLSCEQNLNHDAMYWYRQDPGQGLRLIYYSQIVNDFQKGDIAEGYSVSREKKESFPLTVTSAQKNPTAFYLCASSMIQGSNKYEQYFGPGTRLTVT.

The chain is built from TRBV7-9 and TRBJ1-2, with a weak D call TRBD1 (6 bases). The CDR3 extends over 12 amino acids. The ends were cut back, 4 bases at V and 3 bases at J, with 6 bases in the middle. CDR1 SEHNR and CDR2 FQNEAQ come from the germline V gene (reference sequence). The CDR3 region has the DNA TGTGCCAGCAGCTCAGGGGACTATGGCTACACCTTC. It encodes CASSSGDYGYTF.

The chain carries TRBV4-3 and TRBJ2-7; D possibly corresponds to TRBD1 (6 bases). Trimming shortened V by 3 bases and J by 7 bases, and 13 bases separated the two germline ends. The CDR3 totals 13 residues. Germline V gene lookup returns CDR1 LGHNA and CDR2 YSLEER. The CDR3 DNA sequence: TGCGCCAGCAGCCACACCGACAGGCATGAGCAGTACTTC. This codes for CASSHTDRHEQYF.

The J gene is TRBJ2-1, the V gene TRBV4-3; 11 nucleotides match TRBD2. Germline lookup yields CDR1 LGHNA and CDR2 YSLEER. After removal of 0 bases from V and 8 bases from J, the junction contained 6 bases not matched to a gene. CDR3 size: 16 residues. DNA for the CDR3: TGCGCCAGCAGCCAAGAAGGTAGCGGGGGGGCCTATGAGCAGTTCTTC. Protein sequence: CASSQEGSGGAYEQFF.

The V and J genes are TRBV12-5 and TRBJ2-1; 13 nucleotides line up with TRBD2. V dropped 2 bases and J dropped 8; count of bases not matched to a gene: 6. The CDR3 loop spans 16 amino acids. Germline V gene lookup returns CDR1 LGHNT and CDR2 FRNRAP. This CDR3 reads CASGLPTSGGAHEQFF. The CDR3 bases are TGTGCTAGTGGTTTGCCCACTAGCGGGGGGGCGCATGAGCAGTTCTTC.

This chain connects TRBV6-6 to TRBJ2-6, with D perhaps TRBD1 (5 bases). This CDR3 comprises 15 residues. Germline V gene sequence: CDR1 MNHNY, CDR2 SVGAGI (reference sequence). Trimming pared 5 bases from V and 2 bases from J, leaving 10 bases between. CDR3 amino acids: CASSPEGAGANVLTF. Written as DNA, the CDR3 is TGTGCCAGCAGTCCGGAAGGGGCTGGGGCCAACGTCCTGACTTTC.

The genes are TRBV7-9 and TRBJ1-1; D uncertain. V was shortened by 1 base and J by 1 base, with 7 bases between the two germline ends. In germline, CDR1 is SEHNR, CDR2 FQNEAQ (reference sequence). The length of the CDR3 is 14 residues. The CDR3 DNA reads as TGTGCCAGCAGCTTAGGTCCGGGGAACACTGAAGCTTTCTTT. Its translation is CASSLGPGNTEAFF.

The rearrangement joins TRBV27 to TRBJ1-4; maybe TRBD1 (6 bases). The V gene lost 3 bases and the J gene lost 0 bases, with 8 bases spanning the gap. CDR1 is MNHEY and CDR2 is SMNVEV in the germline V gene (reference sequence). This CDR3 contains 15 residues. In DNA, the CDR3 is TGTGCCAGCAGTTTGCACAGGGCAACTAATGAAAAACTGTTTTTT. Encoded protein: CASSLHRATNEKLFF.

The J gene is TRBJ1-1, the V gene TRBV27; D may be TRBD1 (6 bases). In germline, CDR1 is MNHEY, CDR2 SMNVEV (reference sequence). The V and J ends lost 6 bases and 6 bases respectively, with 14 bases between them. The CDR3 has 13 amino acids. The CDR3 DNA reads TGTGCCAGCAGCTATACAGGGATCGCTGAAGCTTTCTTT. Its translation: CASSYTGIAEAFF.

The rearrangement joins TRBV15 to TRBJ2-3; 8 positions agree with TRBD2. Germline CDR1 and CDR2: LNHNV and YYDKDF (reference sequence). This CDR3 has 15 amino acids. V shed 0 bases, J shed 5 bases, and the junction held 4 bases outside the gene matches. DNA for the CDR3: TGTGCCACCAGCAGAGACCGGGGGGGCCAAGATACGCAGTATTTT. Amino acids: CATSRDRGGQDTQYF. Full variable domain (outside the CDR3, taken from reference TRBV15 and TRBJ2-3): DAMVIQNPRYQVTQFGKPVTLSCSQTLNHNVMYWYQQKSSQAPKLLFHYYDKDFNNEADTPDNFQSRRPNTSFCFLDIRSPGLGDTAMYLCATSRDRGGQDTQYFGPGTRLTVL.

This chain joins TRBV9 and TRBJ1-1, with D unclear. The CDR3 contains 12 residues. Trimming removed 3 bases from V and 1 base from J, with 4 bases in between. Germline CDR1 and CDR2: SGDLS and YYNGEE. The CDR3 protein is CASSGRNTEAFF. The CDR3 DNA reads TGTGCCAGCAGCGGCAGGAACACTGAAGCTTTCTTT.

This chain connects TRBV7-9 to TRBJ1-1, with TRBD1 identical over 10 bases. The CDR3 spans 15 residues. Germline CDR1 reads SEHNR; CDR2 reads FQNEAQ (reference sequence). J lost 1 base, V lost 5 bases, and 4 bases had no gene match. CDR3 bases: TGTGCCAGCAGCGACGGGACAGGGGCGAACACTGAAGCTTTCTTT. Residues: CASSDGTGANTEAFF.

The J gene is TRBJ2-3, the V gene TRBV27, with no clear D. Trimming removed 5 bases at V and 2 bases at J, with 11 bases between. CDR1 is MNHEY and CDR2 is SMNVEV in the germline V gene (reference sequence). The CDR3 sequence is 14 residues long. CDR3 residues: CASSAEQFTDTQYF. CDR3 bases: TGTGCCAGCAGTGCGGAGCAGTTCACAGATACGCAGTATTTT.

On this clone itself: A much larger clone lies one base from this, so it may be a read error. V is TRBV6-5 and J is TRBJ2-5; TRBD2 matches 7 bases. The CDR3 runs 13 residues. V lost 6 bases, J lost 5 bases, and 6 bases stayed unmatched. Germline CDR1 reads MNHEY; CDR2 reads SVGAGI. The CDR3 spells CASSLWGGETQYF. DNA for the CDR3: TGTGCCAGCAGCCTATGGGGGGGGGAGACCCAGTACTTC.

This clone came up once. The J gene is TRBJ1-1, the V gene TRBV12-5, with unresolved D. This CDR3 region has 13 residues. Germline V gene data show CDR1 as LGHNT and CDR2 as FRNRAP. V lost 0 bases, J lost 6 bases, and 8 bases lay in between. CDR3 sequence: CASGLVLGAEAFF. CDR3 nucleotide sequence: TGTGCTAGTGGTTTGGTACTGGGAGCTGAAGCTTTCTTT.

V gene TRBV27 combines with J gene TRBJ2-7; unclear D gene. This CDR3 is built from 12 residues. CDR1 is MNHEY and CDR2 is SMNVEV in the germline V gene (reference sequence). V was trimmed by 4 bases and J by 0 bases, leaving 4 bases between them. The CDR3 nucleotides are TGTGCCAGCAGTTCCAGCTCCTACGAGCAGTACTTC. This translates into CASSSSSYEQYF.

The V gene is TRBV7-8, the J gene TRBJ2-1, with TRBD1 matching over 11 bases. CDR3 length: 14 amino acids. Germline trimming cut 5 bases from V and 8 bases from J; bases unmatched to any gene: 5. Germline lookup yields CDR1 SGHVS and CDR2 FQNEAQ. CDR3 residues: CASSPGQGVHEQFF. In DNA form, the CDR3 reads TGTGCCAGCAGCCCGGGACAGGGGGTTCATGAGCAGTTCTTC.

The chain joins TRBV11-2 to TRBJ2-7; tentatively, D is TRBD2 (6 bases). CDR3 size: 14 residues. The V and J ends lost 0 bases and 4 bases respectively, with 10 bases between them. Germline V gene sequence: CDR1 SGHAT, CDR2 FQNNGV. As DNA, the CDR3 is TGTGCCAGCAGCTTAGAGGGACTGTCTTACGAGCAGTACTTC. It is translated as CASSLEGLSYEQYF. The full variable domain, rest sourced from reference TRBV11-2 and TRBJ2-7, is EAGVAQSPRYKIIEKRQSVAFWCNPISGHATLYWYQQILGQGPKLLIQFQNNGVVDDSQLPKDRFSAERLKGVDSTLKIQPAKLEDSAVYLCASSLEGLSYEQYFGPGTRLTVT.

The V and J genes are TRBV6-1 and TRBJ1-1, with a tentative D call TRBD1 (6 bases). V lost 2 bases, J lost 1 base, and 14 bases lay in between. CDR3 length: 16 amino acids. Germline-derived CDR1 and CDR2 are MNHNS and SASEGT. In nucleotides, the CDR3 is TGTGCCAGCAGTGAAAGGTTTGACAGGTCGAACACTGAAGCTTTCTTT. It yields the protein CASSERFDRSNTEAFF.

The CDR3 is CATSRVPGQETQYF. CDR3 coding DNA: TGTGCCACCAGCAGAGTACCAGGACAAGAGACCCAGTACTTC. This rearrangement joins TRBV15 to TRBJ2-5, with D unresolved. V shed 1 base and J shed 2 bases, with 8 bases lying between them. The CDR3 length is 14 residues. Germline CDR1 LNHNV, CDR2 YYDKDF (reference sequence).